The clone carrying this T cell receptor beta chain was found a few times. This sample was taken from a study of blood T cell repertoires in COVID-19. The CDR3 runs 15 residues. Looked up from germline, CDR1 is MNHEY and CDR2 is SMNVEV (reference sequence). The ends were cut back, 2 bases at V and 5 bases at J, with 12 bases in the middle. The data were produced by immunoSEQ multiplex PCR, yet TCRdb's version contains in-frame clones alone and is incomplete. The sample has some 110,000 clones, approximately 83% seen once. Material: peripheral blood. The receptor comes from a woman aged 70 to 79 with acute or convalescent COVID-19. This sequence joins TRBV27 and TRBJ2-2; tentatively, D is TRBD1 (5 bases). The CDR3 region is CASSLGAGFTGELFF. The DNA for the CDR3 is TGTGCCAGCAGTTTAGGGGCAGGGTTTACCGGGGAGCTGTTTTTT.